The 17 T cell receptor beta chains in this list originate from one sample, sequenced in a study of blood T cell repertoires in COVID-19. Data came from immunoSEQ multiplex PCR; TCRdb stores just in-frame clones and leaves some out. The sample has about 140,000 clones, about 80% seen once; the top ten hold approximately 9%. Source material: peripheral blood. The receptors here all came from a woman aged 80 or over in a cohort sampled during active or convalescent COVID-19.

CDR3 region: CASSLGPRVDYGYTF. CDR3 coding DNA: TGCGCCAGCAGCTTGGGCCCCAGGGTAGACTATGGCTACACCTTC. The chain has TRBV5-1 and TRBJ1-2; possible D gene TRBD1, 5 bases. V lost 0 bases, J lost 3 bases, and 12 bases lay in between. Germline lookup yields CDR1 SGHRS and CDR2 YFSETQ. The CDR3 extends over 15 amino acids.

This clone was detected a few times. The J gene is TRBJ1-5, the V gene TRBV6-6, with D unclear. Trimming cost V 0 bases and J 7 bases, with 10 bases left between them. Germline V gene sequence: CDR1 MNHNY, CDR2 SVGAGI (reference sequence). This CDR3 spans 14 amino acids. The CDR3: CASSYSYGRQPQHF. Here the CDR3 DNA reads TGTGCCAGCAGTTACTCCTATGGTAGACAGCCCCAGCATTTT.

The chain is built from TRBV3-1 (or the pseudogene TRBV3-2) and TRBJ1-2; D uncertain. Trimming took off 0 bases at V and 4 bases at J, with 6 bases between the two ends. The CDR3 consists of 13 residues. The germline gives CDR1 LGHDT, CDR2 YNNKEL (reference sequence). The CDR3 sequence: CASSQEQFYGYTF. The CDR3 nucleotides are TGTGCCAGCAGCCAAGAACAGTTCTATGGCTACACCTTC.

V is TRBV6-6 and J is TRBJ2-1, with TRBD1 matching over 9 bases. V shed 2 bases and J 5 bases; nucleotides not matched to a gene: 4. Germline CDR1 MNHNY, CDR2 SVGAGI (reference sequence). The CDR3 runs 15 residues. The CDR3 nucleotides read TGTGCCAGCAGTTACGAGGGACAGGGTAACAATGAGCAGTTCTTC. Encoded protein: CASSYEGQGNNEQFF.

Comment on this clone: One end of the junction does not line up with germline, which may come from a read error. The V and J genes are TRBV24-1 and TRBJ2-3, with TRBD2 as a possible D gene (5 bases). The germline gives CDR1 KGHDR, CDR2 SFDVKD. This CDR3 region has 12 residues. The CDR3: CATSDQAGRLVF. CDR3 sequence (DNA): TGTGCCACCAGTGATCAGGCGGGTCGACTCGTATTT.

The V and J genes are TRBV15 and TRBJ1-6; the D is unclear. Germline loops: CDR1 LNHNV, CDR2 YYDKDF (reference sequence). This CDR3 spans 14 amino acids. Trimming removed 0 bases from V and 10 bases from J, with 10 bases in between. CDR3 sequence (DNA): TGTGCCACCAGCAGAGATTGGAGGTACTCACCCCTCCACTTT. Translated: CATSRDWRYSPLHF.

J is TRBJ1-1 and V is TRBV19, with TRBD1 matching over 7 bases. Germline-derived CDR1 and CDR2 are LNHDA and SQIVND (reference sequence). Trimming removed 5 bases from V and 4 bases from J; junction bases left unmatched: 7. CDR3 length equals 14 residues. This CDR3 reads CASSRQGGSTEAFF. CDR3 bases: TGTGCCAGTAGTCGACAGGGCGGAAGCACTGAAGCTTTCTTT.

The V gene is TRBV19, the J gene TRBJ1-4; perhaps TRBD1 as D (6 bases). The germline V gene encodes CDR1 LNHDA and CDR2 SQIVND (reference sequence). The ends were cut back, 6 bases at V and 8 bases at J, with 16 bases in the middle. CDR3 length: 14 amino acids. CDR3 residues: CASRDPGVGEKLFF. The CDR3 DNA reads TGTGCCAGTAGAGACCCAGGGGTTGGGGAAAAACTGTTTTTT.

This clone has only one observation. The V call is TRBV2, the J call TRBJ1-4, with a tentative D call TRBD1 (5 bases). Per germline, CDR1 SNHLY and CDR2 FYNNEI. V lost 7 bases and J lost 2, with 14 bases in between. The CDR3 has 15 amino acids. The CDR3 DNA is TGTGCCAGCATTTCGGAGGGGCGGACTAATGAAAAACTGTTTTTT. It is translated as CASISEGRTNEKLFF.

The chain has TRBV7-9 and TRBJ1-2, with no clear D. V lost 6 bases to trimming and J lost 7 bases, with 21 bases between them. The CDR3 has 15 amino acids. From germline, CDR1 is SEHNR and CDR2 FQNEAQ (reference sequence). The CDR3 loop reads CASRSEPVDSSGYTF. The CDR3 DNA reads TGTGCCAGCAGGTCCGAACCGGTGGACTCTAGTGGCTACACCTTC.

This clone has a single count. V and J are TRBV27 and TRBJ2-7; weak D call: TRBD2 (6 bases). V dropped 1 base and J dropped 3 bases, with 13 bases sitting between them. Germline V gene data show CDR1 as MNHEY and CDR2 as SMNVEV (reference sequence). The CDR3 covers 15 residues. The CDR3 coding sequence is TGTGCCAGCAGTTTATTGGGGCGGGGCGACTACGAGCAGTACTTC. It is translated as CASSLLGRGDYEQYF.

The chain combines TRBV10-3 with TRBJ2-1, with 12 bases that match TRBD1. CDR1 ENHRY and CDR2 SYGVKD come from the germline V gene. The V and J ends lost 0 bases and 8 bases, in that order; junction bases with no gene match: 11. This CDR3 is built from 18 residues. The CDR3 sequence is CAISESPGWGQGADEQFF. CDR3 coding DNA: TGTGCCATCAGTGAGTCACCCGGTTGGGGACAGGGGGCTGATGAGCAGTTCTTC.

V is TRBV2 and J is TRBJ2-7; D remains ambiguous. Trimming stripped 8 bases from V and 6 bases from J, with 20 bases between. The CDR3 is made up of 14 amino acids. Per germline, CDR1 SNHLY and CDR2 FYNNEI. CDR3 sequence reads: CASWSVEVHVEQYV. The CDR3 DNA follows: TGTGCCAGCTGGTCGGTTGAGGTACACGTCGAGCAGTACGTC.

Notes on this clone: A read error may produce the germline difference seen at one junction end. The rearrangement links TRBV5-1 to TRBJ2-7, with 9 bases lining up with TRBD2. This CDR3 contains 13 residues. CDR1 and CDR2 (germline): SGHRS, YFSETQ. Here the CDR3 reads CASTLTSGYEQYF. CDR3 coding DNA: TGCGCCAGCACCTTGACTAGCGGATACGAGCAGTACTTC.

This clone was observed a single time. For the CDR3, the DNA is TGTGCCTGGAGAGGGGGACTACCCTTCACAGATACGCAGTATTTT. Amino acid sequence: CAWRGGLPFTDTQYF. V gene TRBV30 combines with J gene TRBJ2-3; possibly TRBD2 for D (7 bases). Germline CDR1 is GTSNPN and CDR2 is SVGIG (reference sequence). V dropped 3 bases and J dropped 2 bases, with 15 bases sitting between them. This CDR3 is built from 15 residues.

DNA for the CDR3: TGTGCCAGCTCGGGGGGGACAGGGGGAGTTGAGGACGAGCAGTACGTC. It translates to CASSGGTGGVEDEQYV. The rearrangement joins TRBV2 to TRBJ2-7; 11 bases map to TRBD1. CDR1 is SNHLY and CDR2 is FYNNEI in the germline V gene. The CDR3 totals 16 residues. V shed 8 bases and J 5 bases; nucleotides not matched to a gene: 14.

The chain employs TRBV27 and TRBJ1-1; D remains unclear. CDR1 is MNHEY and CDR2 is SMNVEV in the germline V gene (reference sequence). Trimming pared 3 bases from V and 4 bases from J, leaving 9 bases between. The length of the CDR3 is 13 residues. The CDR3 region has the DNA TGTGCCAGCAGTTTTAGGAGGACCACTGAAGCTTTCTTT. Translated, it gives CASSFRRTTEAFF.